A selection of T cell receptor beta chains follows, all from one sample in a study of blood T cell repertoires in COVID-19. Some clones are missing from TCRdb's copy, which holds only in-frame ones; the method was immunoSEQ multiplex PCR. Of 150,000 to 200,000 clones listed, around 81% are singletons. The sequenced material came from peripheral blood. Every receptor here comes from a man in his fifties or sixties with active or convalescent COVID-19. CDR3s include the opening cysteine and the closing phenylalanine or tryptophan. A D gene is named only where the DNA matches it firmly. Part of the rows lack a size; the others show once, few, many or a class for expanded clones.

TRBJ2-4,-,-,TRBV4-1,CASSQEAVQAKNIQYF,TGCGCCAGCAGCCAAGAAGCGGTCCAGGCAAAAAACATTCAGTACTTC
TRBJ1-1,TRBD1,-,TRBV5-5,CASSLGTGGTEAFF,TGTGCCAGCAGCTTGGGGACAGGGGGAACTGAAGCTTTCTTT
TRBJ2-3,TRBD1,-,TRBV7-6,CASSPGQGAGDTQYF,TGTGCCAGCAGCCCAGGACAGGGGGCCGGAGATACGCAGTATTTT
TRBJ2-1,-,-,TRBV28,CASSLTAGVPNVEQFF,TGTGCCAGCAGTTTAACGGCAGGGGTCCCCAATGTTGAGCAGTTCTTC
TRBJ2-1,TRBD2,once,TRBV6-5,CASSYSRSGSNEQFF,TGTGCCAGCAGTTACTCAAGGAGCGGGAGTAATGAGCAGTTCTTC
TRBJ1-4,TRBD1,-,TRBV11-1,CASRRGQDEKLFF,TGTGCCAGCCGCAGGGGGCAGGATGAAAAACTGTTTTTT
TRBJ2-7,TRBD1,-,TRBV6-5,CASSYTGTGGLEQYF,TGTGCCAGCAGTTACACCGGGACAGGGGGACTCGAGCAGTACTTC
TRBJ2-3,-,-,TRBV5-4,CASSFPSDADTQYF,TGTGCCAGCAGCTTTCCTAGCGATGCAGATACGCAGTATTTT
TRBJ1-3,TRBD1,-,TRBV5-1,CASSLDGTGNTIYF,TGCGCCAGCAGCTTGGACGGGACAGGGAACACCATATATTTT
TRBJ2-5,TRBD2,-,TRBV19,CASSIAERGVETQYF,TGTGCCAGTAGTATAGCTGAGCGGGGGGTCGAGACCCAGTACTTC
TRBJ2-5,TRBD1,-,TRBV9,CASSVTGQGFQETQYF,TGTGCCAGCAGCGTAACAGGACAGGGGTTCCAAGAGACCCAGTACTTC
TRBJ1-1,-,-,TRBV24-1,CATSESDKNTEAFF,TGTGCCACCAGTGAGTCGGACAAGAACACTGAAGCTTTCTTT
TRBJ1-2,-,-,TRBV5-1,CASSLGAEAYGYTF,TGCGCCAGCAGCTTAGGGGCAGAAGCCTATGGCTACACCTTC
TRBJ1-2,-,-,TRBV28,CASSLTHLRGYGYTF,TGTGCCAGCAGTTTGACACACCTAAGGGGCTATGGCTACACCTTC
TRBJ2-7,TRBD2,-,TRBV6-6,CASRRSGRAGGEQYF,TGTGCCAGCAGGCGCAGCGGGAGGGCTGGGGGCGAGCAGTACTTC
TRBJ2-3,-,-,TRBV29-1,CSVEAGTDTQYF,TGCAGCGTTGAGGCCGGCACAGATACGCAGTATTTT
TRBJ1-2,-,-,TRBV5-6,CASSLGSGEYGYTF,TGTGCCAGCAGCCTGGGAAGTGGGGAGTATGGCTACACCTTC
TRBJ2-3,TRBD2,-,TRBV5-1,CASSFSSGGTDTQYF,TGCGCCAGCAGCTTCTCTAGCGGGGGCACAGATACGCAGTATTTT
TRBJ2-1,-,-,TRBV29-1,CSVTLGGSYNEQFF,TGCAGCGTTACCCTCGGGGGCTCCTACAATGAGCAGTTCTTC
TRBJ2-3,TRBD2,-,TRBV6-1,CASSEMRGRLDTQYF,TGTGCCAGCAGTGAAATGCGCGGGAGATTAGATACGCAGTATTTT
TRBJ1-5,-,-,TRBV19,CASSISPTFNQPQHF,TGTGCCAGTAGTATTAGTCCAACTTTCAATCAGCCCCAGCATTTT
TRBJ1-1,-,-,TRBV7-9,CASSLDSDGRGAFF,TGTGCCAGCAGCTTAGATTCAGATGGTCGAGGAGCTTTCTTT
TRBJ1-5,TRBD1,-,TRBV7-9,CASSLGGQGGQPQHF,TGTGCCAGCAGCTTAGGGGGACAGGGGGGACAGCCCCAGCATTTT
TRBJ2-1,TRBD2,-,TRBV4-2,CASSHGPAGGPYNEQFF,TGTGCCAGCAGCCATGGACCAGCGGGGGGCCCCTACAATGAGCAGTTCTTC
TRBJ1-2,-,-,TRBV15,CATSRDRNYGYTF,TGTGCCACCAGCAGAGACAGGAACTATGGCTACACCTTC
TRBJ1-5,-,-,TRBV7-8,CASSFGGNQPQHF,TGTGCCAGCAGCTTTGGGGGGAATCAGCCCCAGCATTTT
TRBJ2-7,-,-,TRBV2,CASASSGLYEQYF,TGTGCCAGCGCATCCAGCGGGCTCTACGAGCAGTACTTC
TRBJ1-2,TRBD1,-,TRBV6-5,CASRDRGRDGYTF,TGTGCCAGCCGAGACAGGGGGCGAGATGGCTACACCTTC
TRBJ2-5,TRBD1,-,TRBV7-9,CASRGQGAGETQYF,TGTGCCAGCAGGGGACAGGGGGCGGGTGAGACCCAGTACTTC
TRBJ1-2,-,-,TRBV6-1,CASSEAAAAYGYTF,TGTGCCAGCAGTGAAGCGGCGGCAGCCTATGGCTACACCTTC
TRBJ2-5,-,few,TRBV19,CASSGSGGQETQYF,TGTGCCAGTAGTGGATCCGGGGGACAAGAGACCCAGTACTTC
TRBJ2-5,TRBD1,once,TRBV10-3,CAISGTGGIETQYF,TGTGCCATCAGTGGGACAGGGGGCATAGAGACCCAGTACTTC
TRBJ2-7,-,-,TRBV6-5,CASSSGFGQSYEQYF,TGTGCCAGCAGTTCGGGGTTTGGACAGTCCTACGAGCAGTACTTC
TRBJ2-1,-,-,TRBV27,CASRTGTQNSYNEQFF,TGTGCCAGCAGGACCGGGACTCAAAACTCCTACAATGAGCAGTTCTTC
TRBJ2-7,TRBD1,-,TRBV11-2,CASSWAPGQGYEQYF,TGTGCCAGCAGCTGGGCCCCGGGACAGGGGTACGAGCAGTACTTC
TRBJ2-3,TRBD2,-,TRBV11-2,CASSPVLAGGVDTQYF,TGTGCCAGCAGCCCCGTATTAGCGGGAGGAGTAGATACGCAGTATTTT
TRBJ2-6,TRBD1,-,TRBV7-9,CASRTDRAGANVLTF,TGTGCCAGCAGAACTGACAGGGCCGGGGCCAACGTCCTGACTTTC
TRBJ2-3,-,once,TRBV6-2/TRBV6-3,CASSKSGSDTQYF,TGTGCCAGCAGTAAATCAGGGTCAGATACGCAGTATTTT
TRBJ2-2,TRBD2,-,TRBV9,CASSAWTSGPTNGELFF,TGTGCCAGCAGCGCCTGGACTAGCGGACCAACCAACGGGGAGCTGTTTTTT
TRBJ1-6,-,-,TRBV6-5,CASRSGQPNSPLHF,TGTGCCAGCAGGTCCGGACAACCAAATTCACCCCTCCACTTT
TRBJ1-1,-,few,TRBV6-5,CASSYDGGGGNTEAFF,TGTGCCAGCAGTTACGACGGTGGGGGGGGAAACACTGAAGCTTTCTTT
TRBJ2-2,TRBD1,-,TRBV5-1,CASSPGQGANTGELFF,TGCGCCAGCAGCCCGGGACAGGGGGCGAACACCGGGGAGCTGTTTTTT